This note documents a single T cell receptor beta chain sequence. Germline V gene data show CDR1 as MNHNS and CDR2 as SASEGT. The trim removed 0 bases at V and 8 bases at J, leaving 7 bases unmatched. The CDR3 spans 15 residues. Purity of each sorted population was above 95%. The investigators reverse transcribed all of the isolated RNA, so they sequenced expressed TCRB transcripts. The data were produced by immunoSEQ multiplex PCR, yet TCRdb's version contains in-frame clones alone and is incomplete. Seen here are 120,000 to 150,000 clones, 48% observed once, and the top ten hold over 0.4%. The source of the sample is a study of beta chain features in type 1 diabetes. Study-level background: Across the samples, 90 million to 120 million sorted cells were examined in total.

The V call is TRBV6-1, the J call TRBJ2-1, with TRBD2 identical over 7 bases. This clonotype originated in a man between 18 and 35 years old in good health. Specimen: Tregs from blood. The CDR3 sequence is CASSEASGINYEQFF. The CDR3 DNA sequence: TGTGCCAGCAGTGAAGCAAGCGGGATAAACTATGAGCAGTTCTTC.